This T cell receptor (beta chain) derives from a study of blood T cell repertoires in COVID-19. Trimming removed 5 bases from V and 3 bases from J, with 17 bases in between. The CDR3 totals 16 residues. CDR1 and CDR2 (germline): SGHTA, FQGNSA. Assay used: immunoSEQ multiplex PCR; TCRdb lists only in-frame clones, some missing. Of a few hundred thousand clones detected, approximately 88% appear once; the ten largest clones hold 6.3%. Sequences were obtained from peripheral blood. The origin of this receptor is a woman under 40 with COVID-19, enrolled during active disease. The J gene is TRBJ2-1, the V gene TRBV7-2; perhaps TRBD1 as D (6 bases). The CDR3 reads CASSQQGMVGYNEQFF. DNA of the CDR3: TGTGCCAGCAGCCAACAGGGAATGGTAGGCTACAATGAGCAGTTCTTC.